This TCR beta chain was sequenced for a study of cytomegalovirus exposure and HLA in healthy donors. Study-wide results and limits: Looking again later, the authors saw that most CMV-associated TCR beta chains seemed HLA-restricted.

Healthy individuals who donated bone marrow served as the donors. In this sample, this clone turned up a few times. What it binds is not known. Trimming shortened V by 6 bases and J by 15 bases, and 18 bases separated the two germline ends. Germline CDR1 reads LGHNA; CDR2 reads YNFKEQ. CDR3 length equals 13 residues. PCR amplification relied on 60 Vbeta primers (plus 13 Jbeta primers). This table comes from immunoSEQ multiplex PCR, and its TCRdb copy is limited to in-frame clones, with some not included. This sample yields over 150,000 clones, of which about three quarters are seen a single time; 2.8% belongs to the top ten.

Specimen: PBMCs. This clonotype was sampled from a woman aged 25 to 39 in good health and CMV-seronegative. The chain combines TRBV4-2 with TRBJ1-6, with D possibly TRBD1 on 5 matching bases. As DNA, the CDR3 is TGTGCCAGCAGTCAAAGGGAGCGGGACTTCCTCCACTTT. It is translated as CASSQRERDFLHF.